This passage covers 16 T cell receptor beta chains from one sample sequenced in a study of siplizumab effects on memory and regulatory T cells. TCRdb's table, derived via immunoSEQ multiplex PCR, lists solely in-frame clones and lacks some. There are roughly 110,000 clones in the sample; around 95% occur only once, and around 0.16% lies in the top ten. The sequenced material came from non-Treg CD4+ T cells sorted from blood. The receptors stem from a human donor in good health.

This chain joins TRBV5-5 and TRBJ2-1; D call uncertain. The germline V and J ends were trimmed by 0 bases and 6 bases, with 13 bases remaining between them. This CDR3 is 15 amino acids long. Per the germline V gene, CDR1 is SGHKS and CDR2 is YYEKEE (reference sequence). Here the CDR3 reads CASSLADATSNEQFF. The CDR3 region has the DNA TGTGCCAGCAGCTTGGCGGATGCTACCTCCAATGAGCAGTTCTTC.

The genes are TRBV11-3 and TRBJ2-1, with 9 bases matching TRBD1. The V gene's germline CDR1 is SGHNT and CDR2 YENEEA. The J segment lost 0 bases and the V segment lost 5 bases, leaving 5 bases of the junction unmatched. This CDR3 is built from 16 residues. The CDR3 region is CASSPGQGSSYNEQFF. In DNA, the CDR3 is TGTGCCAGCAGCCCCGGACAGGGGAGCTCCTACAATGAGCAGTTCTTC.

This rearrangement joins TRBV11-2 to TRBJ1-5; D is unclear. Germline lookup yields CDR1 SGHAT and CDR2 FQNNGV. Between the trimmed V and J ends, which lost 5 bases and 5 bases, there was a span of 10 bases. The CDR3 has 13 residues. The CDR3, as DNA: TGTGCCAGCAGCCCCAATGCGGATCAGCCCCAGCATTTT. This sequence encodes CASSPNADQPQHF.

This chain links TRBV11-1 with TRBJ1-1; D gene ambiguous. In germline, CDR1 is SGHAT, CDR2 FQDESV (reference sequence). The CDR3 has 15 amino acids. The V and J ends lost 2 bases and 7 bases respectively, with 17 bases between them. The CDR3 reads CASSLSPQLGFEAFF. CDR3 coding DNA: TGTGCCAGCAGCTTAAGCCCGCAGTTGGGCTTTGAAGCTTTCTTT.

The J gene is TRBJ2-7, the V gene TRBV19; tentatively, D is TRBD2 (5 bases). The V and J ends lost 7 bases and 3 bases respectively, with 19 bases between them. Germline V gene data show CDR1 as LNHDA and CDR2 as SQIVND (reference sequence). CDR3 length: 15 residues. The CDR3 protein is CASTPFNRDYYEQYF. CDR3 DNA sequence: TGTGCCAGTACCCCATTTAATCGGGATTACTACGAGCAGTACTTC.

The CDR3 reads CASSEHGAGGPYTQYF. The CDR3 DNA follows: TGTGCCAGCAGTGAACATGGGGCGGGGGGGCCGTATACGCAGTATTTT. The chain joins TRBV2 to TRBJ2-3, with 9 bases identical to TRBD2. Germline trimming cut 2 bases from V and 7 bases from J; bases unmatched to any gene: 10. The V gene's germline CDR1 is SNHLY and CDR2 FYNNEI. The CDR3 has 16 residues.

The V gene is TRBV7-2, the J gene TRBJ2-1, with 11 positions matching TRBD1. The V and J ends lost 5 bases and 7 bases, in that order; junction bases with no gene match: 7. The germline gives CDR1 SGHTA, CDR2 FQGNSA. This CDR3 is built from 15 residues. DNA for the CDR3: TGTGCCAGCAGCCAGAGGACAGGGGGCCTTAATGAGCAGTTCTTC. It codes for CASSQRTGGLNEQFF.

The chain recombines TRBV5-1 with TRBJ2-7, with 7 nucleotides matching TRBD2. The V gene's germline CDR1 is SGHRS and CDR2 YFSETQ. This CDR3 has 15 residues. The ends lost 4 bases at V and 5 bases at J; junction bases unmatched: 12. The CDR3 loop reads CASSPGGWTPDEQYF. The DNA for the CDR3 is TGCGCCAGCAGCCCGGGAGGCTGGACCCCCGACGAGCAGTACTTC. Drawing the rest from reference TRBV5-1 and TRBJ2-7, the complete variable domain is KAGVTQTPRYLIKTRGQQVTLSCSPISGHRSVSWYQQTPGQGLQFLFEYFSETQRNKGNFPGRFSGRQFSNSRSEMNVSTLELGDSALYLCASSPGGWTPDEQYFGPGTRLTVT.

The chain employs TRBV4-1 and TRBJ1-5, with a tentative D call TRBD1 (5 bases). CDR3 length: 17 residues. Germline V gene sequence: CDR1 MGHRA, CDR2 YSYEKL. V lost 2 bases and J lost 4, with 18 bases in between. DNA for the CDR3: TGCGCCAGCAGCCAAAAAACCTGGGGGGACCAAAATCAGCCCCAGCATTTT. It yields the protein CASSQKTWGDQNQPQHF.

The CDR3 sequence is CASSPTSGGPGETQYF. CDR3 bases: TGCGCCAGCAGCCCGACTAGCGGGGGGCCGGGTGAGACCCAGTACTTC. The chain carries TRBV5-1 and TRBJ2-5, with 13 bases matching TRBD2. The CDR3 length is 16 residues. The germline CDR1 and CDR2 sequences are SGHRS and YFSETQ. Unmatched junction bases numbered 8, after V lost 4 bases and J lost 5 bases.

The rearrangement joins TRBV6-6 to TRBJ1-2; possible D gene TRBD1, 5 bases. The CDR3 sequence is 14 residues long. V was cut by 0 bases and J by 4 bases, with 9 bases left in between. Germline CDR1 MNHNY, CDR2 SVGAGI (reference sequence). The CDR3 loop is CASSYSGPAYGYTF. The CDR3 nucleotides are TGTGCCAGCAGTTACTCGGGACCAGCCTATGGCTACACCTTC.

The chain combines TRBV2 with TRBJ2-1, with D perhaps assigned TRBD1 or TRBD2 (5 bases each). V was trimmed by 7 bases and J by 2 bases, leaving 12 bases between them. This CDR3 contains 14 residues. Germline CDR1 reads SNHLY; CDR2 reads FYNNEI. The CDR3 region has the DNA TGTGCCAGCACTAGGGACGCCGCCTACAATGAGCAGTTCTTC. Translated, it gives CASTRDAAYNEQFF.

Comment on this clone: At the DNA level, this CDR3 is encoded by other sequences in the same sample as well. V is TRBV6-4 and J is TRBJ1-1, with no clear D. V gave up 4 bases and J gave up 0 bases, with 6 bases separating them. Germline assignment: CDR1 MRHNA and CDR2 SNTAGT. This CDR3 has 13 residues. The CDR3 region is CASSAELNTEAFF. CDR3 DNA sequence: TGTGCCAGCAGTGCGGAGTTGAACACTGAAGCTTTCTTT.

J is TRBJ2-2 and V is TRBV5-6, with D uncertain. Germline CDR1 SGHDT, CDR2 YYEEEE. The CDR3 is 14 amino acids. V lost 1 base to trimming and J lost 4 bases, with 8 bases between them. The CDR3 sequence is CASSLPFSTGELFF. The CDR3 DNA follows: TGTGCCAGCAGCTTGCCGTTTTCCACCGGGGAGCTGTTTTTT. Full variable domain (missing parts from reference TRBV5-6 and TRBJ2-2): DAGVTQSPTHLIKTRGQQVTLRCSPKSGHDTVSWYQQALGQGPQFIFQYYEEEERQRGNFPDRFSGHQFPNYSSELNVNALLLGDSALYLCASSLPFSTGELFFGEGSRLTVL.

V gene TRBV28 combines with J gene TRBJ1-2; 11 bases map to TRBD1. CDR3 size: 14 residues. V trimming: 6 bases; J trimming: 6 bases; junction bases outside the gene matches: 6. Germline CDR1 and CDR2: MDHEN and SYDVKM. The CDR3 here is CASSYPGQGDGYTF. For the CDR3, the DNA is TGTGCCAGCAGCTACCCGGGACAGGGGGATGGCTACACCTTC.

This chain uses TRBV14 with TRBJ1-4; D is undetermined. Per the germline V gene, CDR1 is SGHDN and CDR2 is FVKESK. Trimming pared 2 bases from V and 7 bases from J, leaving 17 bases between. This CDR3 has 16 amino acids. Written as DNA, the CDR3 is TGTGCCAGCAGCCAAAATGTAGGGCAGGTTTCTGAAAAACTGTTTTTT. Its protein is CASSQNVGQVSEKLFF. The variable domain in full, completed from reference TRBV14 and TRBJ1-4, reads EAGVTQFPSHSVIEKGQTVTLRCDPISGHDNLYWYRRVMGKEIKFLLHFVKESKQDESGMPNNRFLAERTGGTYSTLKVQPAELEDSGVYFCASSQNVGQVSEKLFFGSGTQLSVL.